The 9 T cell receptor beta chains reported below all come from one sample, sequenced in a study of cytomegalovirus exposure and HLA in healthy donors. The table came from immunoSEQ multiplex PCR; TCRdb's copy has only in-frame clones and leaves some out. The sample includes more than 55,000 clones, roughly 94% of them seen just once. Source material: PBMCs. Receptor source: a woman in her late teens or twenties in good health and CMV-seronegative.

The chain combines TRBV6-4 with TRBJ1-1, with D maybe TRBD1 (5 bases). Between the trimmed V and J ends, which lost 2 bases and 1 base, there was a span of 11 bases. CDR1 and CDR2 (germline): MRHNA, SNTAGT. The CDR3 runs to 15 residues. DNA of the CDR3: TGTGCCAGCAGTGACGGGGGAGGACCGAACACTGAAGCTTTCTTT. Amino acid sequence: CASSDGGGPNTEAFF.

This clone was seen once. The chain carries TRBV6-1 and TRBJ1-2; the match to TRBD1 covers 9 bases. Trimming took 6 bases from V and 4 from J; bases not matched to a gene: 6. The germline V gene encodes CDR1 MNHNS and CDR2 SASEGT. The length of the CDR3 is 14 residues. The CDR3 loop is CASRLQGAGYGYTF. DNA for the CDR3: TGTGCCAGCAGATTACAGGGGGCAGGCTATGGCTACACCTTC.

The chain has TRBV2 and TRBJ1-2, with 10 positions matching TRBD1. Germline CDR1 reads SNHLY; CDR2 reads FYNNEI. The CDR3 is made up of 14 amino acids. The J segment lost 6 bases and the V segment lost 1 base, leaving 2 bases of the junction unmatched. The CDR3 spells CASSEGDRGNGYTF. CDR3 DNA: TGTGCCAGCAGTGAAGGGGACAGGGGAAATGGCTACACCTTC.

This clone appeared a single time. V and J are TRBV28 and TRBJ1-1; 8 nucleotides line up with TRBD1. The length of the CDR3 is 15 residues. The V gene end was trimmed by 4 bases and the J gene end by 4 bases; junction bases not matched to a gene: 8. CDR1 and CDR2 (germline): MDHEN, SYDVKM. The CDR3 here is CASSSGQGRGTEAFF. The CDR3 DNA reads TGTGCCAGCAGTTCAGGACAGGGTCGGGGCACTGAAGCTTTCTTT. Full variable domain (remainder filled in from reference TRBV28 and TRBJ1-1): DVKVTQSSRYLVKRTGEKVFLECVQDMDHENMFWYRQDPGLGLRLIYFSYDVKMKEKGDIPEGYSVSREKKERFSLILESASTNQTSMYLCASSSGQGRGTEAFFGQGTRLTVV.

The chain combines TRBV30 with TRBJ1-1; D gene uncertain. Looked up from germline, CDR1 is GTSNPN and CDR2 is SVGIG (reference sequence). The CDR3 has 16 amino acids. With 0 bases removed from V and 1 base from J, the gap between germline ends came to 15 bases. The CDR3, as DNA: TGTGCCTGGAGTGTAAGCCTCTGGGCGAGGAACACTGAAGCTTTCTTT. Translating it yields CAWSVSLWARNTEAFF.

The rearrangement links TRBV6-5 to TRBJ2-3; D ambiguous. The CDR3 runs 14 residues. CDR1 MNHEY and CDR2 SVGAGI come from the germline V gene. V was cut by 0 bases and J by 6 bases, with 10 bases left in between. The CDR3 loop is CASSYSGRWDTQYF. CDR3 nucleotides: TGTGCCAGCAGTTACTCGGGCAGATGGGATACGCAGTATTTT.

The genes are TRBV25-1 and TRBJ1-2, with no clear D. The V end was cut by 5 bases, the J end by 0 bases, with 7 bases between. Germline CDR1 and CDR2: MGHDK and SYGVNS. The CDR3 totals 13 residues. CDR3 amino acids: CASSLGANYGYTF. The DNA of the CDR3 is TGTGCCAGCAGTCTGGGAGCTAACTATGGCTACACCTTC.

This chain joins TRBV4-3 and TRBJ2-1; D is undetermined. The V gene's germline CDR1 is LGHNA and CDR2 YSLEER. The CDR3 is made up of 14 amino acids. V was clipped by 0 bases and J by 9 bases, with 12 bases between them. The CDR3 bases are TGCGCCAGCAGCCAAGACCGAGGTGGTCCTGAGCAGTTCTTC. This gives the protein CASSQDRGGPEQFF.

This clone has only one observation. V is TRBV7-3 and J is TRBJ1-2; TRBD1 matches at 7 bases. With V trimmed by 5 bases and J by 2 bases, 2 bases remained unmatched. The germline V gene has CDR1 SGHTA and CDR2 FQGTGA. The CDR3 covers 13 residues. This CDR3 is CASSPDRNYGYTF. DNA for the CDR3: TGTGCCAGCAGCCCGGACAGGAACTATGGCTACACCTTC. Together with reference TRBV7-3 and TRBJ1-2, the CDR3 gives the full variable domain: GAGVSQTPSNKVTEKGKYVELRCDPISGHTALYWYRQSLGQGPEFLIYFQGTGAADDSGLPNDRFFAVRPEGSVSTLKIQRTERGDSAVYLCASSPDRNYGYTFGSGTRLTVV.